The 24 T cell receptor beta chains listed next were all sequenced from one sample in a study of blood T cell repertoires in COVID-19. Libraries were prepared by immunoSEQ multiplex PCR; TCRdb keeps only in-frame clonotypes and omits some of them. The sample records around 100,000 clones, 65% to 75% being singletons. Sequencing was carried out using peripheral blood. The receptor source for this set is a man aged 80 or over with acute or convalescent COVID-19.

This chain uses TRBV11-3 with TRBJ2-5; 7 positions agree with TRBD1. The CDR3 is 13 residues long. Germline V CDR1 and CDR2: SGHNT, YENEEA. Trimming at V came to 5 bases and at J to 3 bases, leaving 3 bases not matched to a gene. CDR3 nucleotide sequence: TGTGCCAGCAGCGTGGGGACAGAAGAGACCCAGTACTTC. This gives the protein CASSVGTEETQYF.

This clone was seen only a few times. J is TRBJ1-1 and V is TRBV11-2, with D possibly being TRBD1 (5 bases). Germline-derived CDR1 and CDR2 are SGHAT and FQNNGV. The V and J ends lost 5 bases and 3 bases respectively, with 10 bases between them. The CDR3 contains 13 residues. The CDR3 sequence: CASSVGQYTEAFF. The DNA for the CDR3 is TGTGCCAGCAGCGTAGGACAATACACTGAAGCTTTCTTT.

This clone showed up just a few times. The CDR3, as DNA: TGTGCCAGCAGCTTGGCTAGCCGCAGACAGGCCCAGCAGTACTTC. Its translation is CASSLASRRQAQQYF. The J gene is TRBJ2-7, the V gene TRBV5-4; maybe TRBD1 (6 bases). This CDR3 is 15 amino acids long. V dropped 0 bases and J dropped 8 bases, with 18 bases sitting between them. Germline V gene sequence: CDR1 SGHNT, CDR2 YYREEE (reference sequence).

The chain employs TRBV6-5 and TRBJ1-2, with a possible D match to TRBD1 (6 bases). The V gene lost 7 bases and the J gene lost 5 bases, with 17 bases spanning the gap. From germline, CDR1 is MNHEY and CDR2 SVGAGI. The CDR3 totals 14 residues. The chain's CDR3 is CASNFRGDDYGYTF. The CDR3 coding sequence is TGTGCCAGCAATTTCAGGGGTGACGATTATGGCTACACCTTC.

To note about this clone: The junction departs from germline at one end; a sequencing error may be responsible. This chain joins TRBV6-2 or TRBV6-3 and TRBJ1-5; TRBD1 aligns across 8 bases. This CDR3 has 17 amino acids. Germline V gene lookup returns CDR1 MNHEY and CDR2 SVGEGT. CDR3 in amino acids: CASSSGQVILSDQPQHF. The CDR3, as DNA: TGTGCCAGCAGTTCGGGACAGGTAATTCTTAGCGATCAGCCCCAGCATTTT.

This chain connects TRBV11-2 to TRBJ2-1; D may be TRBD1 (6 bases). Trimming pared 5 bases from V and 4 bases from J, leaving 9 bases between. The CDR3 contains 13 residues. Germline CDR1 and CDR2: SGHAT and FQNNGV. Here the CDR3 reads CASSQGQYNEQFF. The CDR3 region has the DNA TGTGCCAGCAGCCAAGGACAGTACAATGAGCAGTTCTTC.

The rearrangement links TRBV27 to TRBJ2-2; 15 bases align to TRBD2. This CDR3 spans 20 amino acids. The trim removed 5 bases at V and 1 base at J, leaving 11 bases unmatched. Germline V lookup: CDR1 MNHEY, CDR2 SMNVEV (reference sequence). The CDR3 nucleotides are TGTGCCAGCAGTCCAAATCCGGGACTAGCGGGAGGACTGAACACCGGGGAGCTGTTTTTT. This gives the protein CASSPNPGLAGGLNTGELFF.

The chain combines TRBV11-2 with TRBJ1-4; 10 positions agree with TRBD1. Losses at the gene ends were 5 bases for V and 8 bases for J; bases not matched to a gene: 5. CDR1 and CDR2 from the germline V gene are SGHAT and FQNNGV. The CDR3 is 14 residues long. The CDR3 DNA reads as TGTGCCAGCAGCACGACAGGGGGCAGGGAAAAACTGTTTTTT. Translated, it gives CASSTTGGREKLFF. Full variable domain (outside the CDR3, taken from reference TRBV11-2 and TRBJ1-4): EAGVAQSPRYKIIEKRQSVAFWCNPISGHATLYWYQQILGQGPKLLIQFQNNGVVDDSQLPKDRFSAERLKGVDSTLKIQPAKLEDSAVYLCASSTTGGREKLFFGSGTQLSVL.

This clone turned up a few times. V and J are TRBV10-3 and TRBJ1-2; unclear D gene. V shed 10 bases and J shed 4 bases, with 10 bases lying between them. The germline gives CDR1 ENHRY, CDR2 SYGVKD. This CDR3 comprises 11 residues. CDR3 in amino acids: CATSESYGYTF. The CDR3 nucleotides read TGTGCCACGTCGGAGTCCTATGGCTACACCTTC.

This chain uses TRBV6-2 or TRBV6-3 with TRBJ2-1; the D gene is possibly TRBD1 (5 bases). This CDR3 is 18 amino acids long. Germline CDR1 MNHEY, CDR2 SVGEGT. Trimming pared 0 bases from V and 7 bases from J, leaving 22 bases between. CDR3 sequence (DNA): TGTGCCAGCAGTTACTCGGACAAAAAGTCTCTACGGACAAATGAGCAGTTCTTC. It translates to CASSYSDKKSLRTNEQFF.

This chain joins TRBV9 and TRBJ2-7, with D tentatively TRBD1 (5 bases). V shed 0 bases and J shed 4 bases, with 11 bases lying between them. The germline CDR1 and CDR2 sequences are SGDLS and YYNGEE. The CDR3 loop spans 14 amino acids. The CDR3 DNA reads as TGTGCCAGCAGCGTAGATCCAGGGTCTTACGAGCAGTACTTC. Translated: CASSVDPGSYEQYF.

The chain uses TRBV24-1 and TRBJ2-1; TRBD2 might be the D (6 bases). Looked up from germline, CDR1 is KGHDR and CDR2 is SFDVKD. This CDR3 has 17 residues. Trimming took off 2 bases at V and 0 bases at J, with 13 bases between the two ends. The CDR3 protein is CATSDSSARSSYNEQFF. The CDR3 DNA follows: TGTGCCACCAGTGATTCTAGCGCACGGAGCTCCTACAATGAGCAGTTCTTC.

V is TRBV28 and J is TRBJ1-5, with 7 bases matching TRBD1. The CDR3 has 15 residues. The junction had 9 bases not matched to a gene; V was cut back by 4 bases and J by 6 bases. Germline V gives CDR1 MDHEN, CDR2 SYDVKM. The CDR3 region has the DNA TGTGCCAGCAGTTCGTCGACAGGGAATGGTCAGCCCCAGCATTTT. Protein: CASSSSTGNGQPQHF.

This clone was counted ten times or more. The chain joins TRBV28 to TRBJ1-3; maybe TRBD1 (5 bases). The germline V and J ends were trimmed by 5 bases and 4 bases, with 12 bases remaining between them. The CDR3 spans 14 residues. Germline CDR1 is MDHEN and CDR2 is SYDVKM. This chain's CDR3 is CASSETRVGNTIYF. CDR3 nucleotides: TGTGCCAGCAGTGAAACCAGGGTAGGAAACACCATATATTTT.

The chain recombines TRBV2 with TRBJ1-4; no reliable D call. Trimming stripped 2 bases from V and 8 bases from J, with 15 bases between. The CDR3 has 15 amino acids. Germline CDR1 reads SNHLY; CDR2 reads FYNNEI. The DNA for the CDR3 is TGTGCCAGCAGTGAAATCGAGACGGTGGGCGAAAAACTGTTTTTT. Protein product: CASSEIETVGEKLFF.

The chain joins TRBV5-4 to TRBJ2-1; 10 nucleotides agree with TRBD2. The CDR3 runs to 15 residues. Germline V gives CDR1 SGHNT, CDR2 YYREEE (reference sequence). Unmatched junction bases numbered 6, after V lost 0 bases and J lost 9 bases. CDR3 coding DNA: TGTGCCAGCAGCTTGGAGCTAGCGGGAGCGGGTGAGCAGTTCTTC. Amino acid sequence: CASSLELAGAGEQFF.

This sequence joins TRBV5-1 and TRBJ1-1, with 8 nucleotides matching TRBD1. CDR3 length: 14 residues. The V and J ends lost 0 bases and 6 bases, in that order; junction bases with no gene match: 4. From germline, CDR1 is SGHRS and CDR2 YFSETQ. The DNA for the CDR3 is TGCGCCAGCAGCTTGGTGGCAGGGGGCTCTGAAGCTTTCTTT. Translation: CASSLVAGGSEAFF.

Regarding this clone: Other DNA sequences in the sample encode the same CDR3. CDR3 DNA sequence: TGTGCCAGCAGCCTGACTAGCGCCACAGATACGCAGTATTTT. It codes for CASSLTSATDTQYF. This chain joins TRBV7-9 and TRBJ2-3, with TRBD2 identical over 8 bases. The CDR3 extends over 14 amino acids. V was clipped by 5 bases and J by 2 bases; unmatched bases: 3. CDR1 is SEHNR and CDR2 is FQNEAQ in the germline V gene (reference sequence).

The chain joins TRBV29-1 to TRBJ1-2; D unresolved. Trimming pared 7 bases from V and 2 bases from J, leaving 14 bases between. Germline V CDR1 and CDR2: SQVTM, ANQGSEA. The CDR3 runs to 13 residues. CDR3 DNA sequence: TGCAGCGCCGAGCCGGGTAACAACTATGGCTACACCTTC. Translating gives CSAEPGNNYGYTF.

The chain recombines TRBV28 with TRBJ1-2; 8 bases are shared with TRBD1. Germline values: CDR1 MDHEN, CDR2 SYDVKM. The CDR3 length is 15 residues. Trimming took 5 bases from V and 1 from J; bases not matched to a gene: 6. This chain's CDR3 is CASSLRTGYNYGYTF. Written as DNA, the CDR3 is TGTGCCAGCAGTCTCCGGACAGGGTATAACTATGGCTACACCTTC.

A single count supports this clone. V gene TRBV14 combines with J gene TRBJ2-2; TRBD1 agrees at 8 bases. V shed 7 bases, J shed 0 bases, and the junction held 1 base outside the gene matches. Germline CDR1 is SGHDN and CDR2 is FVKESK. This CDR3 is built from 14 residues. This chain's CDR3 is CASTGGTNTGELFF. CDR3 sequence (DNA): TGTGCCAGCACAGGGGGCACGAACACCGGGGAGCTGTTTTTT.

This clone appeared a single time. The rearrangement links TRBV12-3 or TRBV12-4 to TRBJ2-7, with a tentative D call TRBD2 (6 bases). The V and J ends lost 5 bases and 1 base respectively, with 9 bases between them. This CDR3 contains 13 residues. The CDR3 here is CASSADYSYEQYF. The CDR3 DNA reads as TGTGCCAGCAGTGCGGACTATTCCTACGAGCAGTACTTC.

The chain recombines TRBV19 with TRBJ1-6; D is uncertain. CDR3 length: 13 residues. Germline values: CDR1 LNHDA, CDR2 SQIVND (reference sequence). Trimming removed 10 bases from V and 8 bases from J, with 15 bases in between. The CDR3 DNA reads as TGTGCCACCGCGGACTTGCTCGATTCACCCCTCCACTTT. It codes for CATADLLDSPLHF.

This chain joins TRBV7-9 and TRBJ1-5; D perhaps matches TRBD1 (6 bases). The CDR3 sequence is 17 residues long. Trimming stripped 5 bases from V and 6 bases from J, with 23 bases between. Looked up from germline, CDR1 is SEHNR and CDR2 is FQNEAQ (reference sequence). CDR3 residues: CASSTTSGGEGGQPQHF. CDR3 DNA sequence: TGTGCCAGCAGCACAACCTCGGGGGGAGAAGGGGGTCAGCCCCAGCATTTT.